Listed below are T cell receptor beta chains from one sample, sequenced in a study of blood T cell repertoires in COVID-19. Profiled with immunoSEQ multiplex PCR; TCRdb holds only in-frame clones, not every one. The sample consists of some 320,000 clones, roughly 88% of them appearing once. Sequencing was carried out using peripheral blood. Receptors originate from a woman aged 25 to 39 who had recovered from COVID-19. Both conserved end residues are part of each CDR3. The D gene is left open where the match is weak. Only some rows state a clone size, as once, few, many or a class for expanded clones.

-	TRBV5-1	TRBJ2-7	-	12	TGCGCCAGCAGCCCGGAGGGGTGGGGGCAGTACTTC	CASSPEGWGQYF
TRBD2	TRBV10-3	TRBJ2-1	-	14	TGTGCCATCAGCCCCGGGACTACGGACAATGAGCAGTTCTTC	CAISPGTTDNEQFF
-	TRBV2	TRBJ2-3	-	11	TGTGCCAGCATTAGAGCAGATACGCAGTATTTT	CASIRADTQYF
TRBD2	TRBV5-1	TRBJ2-7	-	14	TGCGCCAGCAGCTTTACAGCGGGGGGAAACGAGCAGTACTTC	CASSFTAGGNEQYF
TRBD1	TRBV30	TRBJ2-2	few	13	TGTGCCTGGGGGACAGGGGCGACCGGGGAGCTGTTTTTT	CAWGTGATGELFF
TRBD1	TRBV18	TRBJ1-4	-	15	TGTGCCAGCTCACCACCGACAGGGGGGAATGAAAAACTGTTTTTT	CASSPPTGGNEKLFF
TRBD2	TRBV3-1/TRBV3-2	TRBJ2-2	few	15	TGTGCCAGCAGCCTCAGACTAGCGGGCACCGGGGAGCTGTTTTTT	CASSLRLAGTGELFF
TRBD2	TRBV5-4	TRBJ2-7	-	18	TGTGCCAGCAGCTTGAGTCCGATTCCGGGACTAGCGGGGGTAGAGCAGTACTTC	CASSLSPIPGLAGVEQYF
-	TRBV28	TRBJ1-2	-	12	TGTGCCATATATACAGGGTACTATGGCTACACCTTC	CAIYTGYYGYTF
TRBD1	TRBV9	TRBJ2-2	once	15	TGTGCCAGCAGCCCATGGACAGGGACCCGACAGGAGCTGTTTTTT	CASSPWTGTRQELFF
TRBD1	TRBV7-3	TRBJ1-1	once	17	TGTGCCAGCAGCCTTTCTCGGACAGGGGGGCTGTCGACTGAAGCTTTCTTT	CASSLSRTGGLSTEAFF
TRBD2	TRBV5-4	TRBJ2-3	-	16	TGTGCCAGCAGCCCGTCCACCGGGGGGGCACTGGATACGCAGTATTTT	CASSPSTGGALDTQYF
-	TRBV5-4	TRBJ1-4	-	17	TGTGCCAGCAGCTCAACCGGGGGGGGTTCTGCTAATGAAAAACTGTTTTTT	CASSSTGGGSANEKLFF
-	TRBV27	TRBJ2-5	-	14	TGTGCCAGCAGTTTATACGTCAGGGGTGAGACCCAGTACTTC	CASSLYVRGETQYF
TRBD1	TRBV7-2	TRBJ2-1	-	15	TGTGCCAGCAGCTTAACGGACAGGGCTTCTCATGAGCAGTTCTTC	CASSLTDRASHEQFF
-	TRBV5-1	TRBJ1-1	-	14	TGCGCCAGCAGCTTGTCTGTGACAGAGACTGAAGCTTTCTTT	CASSLSVTETEAFF
-	TRBV27	TRBJ1-1	-	15	TGTGCCAGCAGTCCCTCGAGGCTGAAACGCGTTGAAGCTTTCTTT	CASSPSRLKRVEAFF
-	TRBV28	TRBJ1-4	-	12	TGTGCCAGCAGTGCGGCCGGTGAAAAACTGTTTTTT	CASSAAGEKLFF
-	TRBV2	TRBJ2-5	-	13	TGTGCCAGCAGTGGAGGACAGCCAGAGACCCAGTACTTC	CASSGGQPETQYF
TRBD1	TRBV6-5	TRBJ1-1	-	15	TGTGCCAGCAGTTCCTACGACAGGGGTGGTACTGAAGCTTTCTTT	CASSSYDRGGTEAFF
TRBD1	TRBV5-4	TRBJ2-7	-	13	TGTGCCAGCAGCTTGGCGGGGACAGACGAGCAGTACTTC	CASSLAGTDEQYF
TRBD1	TRBV28	TRBJ1-1	-	15	TGTGCCACCGGACAGGGGGCTGGAATGAACACTGAAGCTTTCTTT	CATGQGAGMNTEAFF
TRBD1	TRBV18	TRBJ1-5	-	14	TGTGCCAGCTCACCACAAGAAGGGACAGACCTCCAGCATTTT	CASSPQEGTDLQHF
TRBD1	TRBV15	TRBJ1-1	-	15	TGTGCCACCAGGGCTACAGGGGGCAGGGGCACTGAAGCTTTCTTT	CATRATGGRGTEAFF
TRBD1	TRBV18	TRBJ1-4	-	15	TGTGCCAGCTCACCAGATGGACAGGGTGGCGAAAAACTGTTTTTT	CASSPDGQGGEKLFF
TRBD2	TRBV7-2	TRBJ2-3	-	18	TGTGCCAGCAGCTTAGCAACTAGCGGGGGGGCCTTAGAAGATACGCAGTATTTT	CASSLATSGGALEDTQYF
TRBD1	TRBV29-1	TRBJ1-4	few	13	TGCAGCGTTCGGGGACAGGAGAATGAAAAACTGTTTTTT	CSVRGQENEKLFF
-	TRBV30	TRBJ2-2	-	14	TGTGCCTGGAGTGTAAAAGGGAGTACCGGGGAGCTGTTTTTT	CAWSVKGSTGELFF
TRBD2	TRBV7-7	TRBJ2-5	-	15	TGTGCCAGCAGCTCTCTAGCGGGGGTGCAGGAGACCCAGTACTTC	CASSSLAGVQETQYF
TRBD1	TRBV19	TRBJ2-4	-	15	TGTGCCAGTAGTACCCTAGGACAGGGTCCGGACATTCAGTACTTC	CASSTLGQGPDIQYF
TRBD1	TRBV5-4	TRBJ1-6	-	16	TGTGCCAGCAGCCAAGCCTCGACAGGGCTTAATTCACCCCTCCACTTT	CASSQASTGLNSPLHF
TRBD1	TRBV24-1	TRBJ2-2	-	16	TGTGCCACCAGTGATTTGGACAGGGAAGGCGCCGGGGAGCTGTTTTTT	CATSDLDREGAGELFF
TRBD1	TRBV19	TRBJ2-7	-	14	TGTGCCAGTAGTGACCGGGACAGGGTCAACGAGCAGTACTTC	CASSDRDRVNEQYF
-	TRBV19	TRBJ2-4	-	16	TGTGCCAGTAGTACCCGGGCCGGACAGAAGGAAAACATTCAGTACTTC	CASSTRAGQKENIQYF
TRBD2	TRBV5-4	TRBJ2-7	-	15	TGTGCCAGCAGCCCAACTAGCGGGGGCCCTCTCGAGCAGTACTTC	CASSPTSGGPLEQYF
-	TRBV4-2	TRBJ2-5	few	16	TGTGCCAGCAGCCAAGATCACGGGGGAGTACAAGAGACCCAGTACTTC	CASSQDHGGVQETQYF